This TCR beta chain was documented in a study of T cell repertoires in cytomegalovirus infection. Background on the study: Both CMV infection and a matching HLA type were indicated by public TCR beta signatures.

In regard to this clonotype: Its target is unknown.

Study-wide results and caveats: The ex vivo response was dominated by HLA-C-restricted CMV-specific TCR beta clonotypes. Carriage of CMV together with the relevant HLA was identifiable through cumulative public TCR beta family frequency.

TCRdb re-called the reads through MiXCR, storing one row per CDR3 protein. Found here are 490,000 or so distinct CDR3 sequences, 11% of them singletons; the top ten hold 9.5% to 13%. In germline, CDR1 is LNHDA, CDR2 SQIVND (reference sequence). V dropped 5 bases and J dropped 8; count of bases not matched to a gene: 11. The CDR3 runs to 14 residues. V usage is TRBV19 and J usage is TRBJ1-2; TRBD1 matches 7 bases. The sequence came from a human donor in good health (CMV status not recorded). Some clones in this sample may be carry-over from other donors' samples. The source material was PBMCs. As DNA, the CDR3 is TGTGCCAGTAGTGCAACAGGGGAATCGTCCGGCTACACCTTC. It encodes CASSATGESSGYTF.